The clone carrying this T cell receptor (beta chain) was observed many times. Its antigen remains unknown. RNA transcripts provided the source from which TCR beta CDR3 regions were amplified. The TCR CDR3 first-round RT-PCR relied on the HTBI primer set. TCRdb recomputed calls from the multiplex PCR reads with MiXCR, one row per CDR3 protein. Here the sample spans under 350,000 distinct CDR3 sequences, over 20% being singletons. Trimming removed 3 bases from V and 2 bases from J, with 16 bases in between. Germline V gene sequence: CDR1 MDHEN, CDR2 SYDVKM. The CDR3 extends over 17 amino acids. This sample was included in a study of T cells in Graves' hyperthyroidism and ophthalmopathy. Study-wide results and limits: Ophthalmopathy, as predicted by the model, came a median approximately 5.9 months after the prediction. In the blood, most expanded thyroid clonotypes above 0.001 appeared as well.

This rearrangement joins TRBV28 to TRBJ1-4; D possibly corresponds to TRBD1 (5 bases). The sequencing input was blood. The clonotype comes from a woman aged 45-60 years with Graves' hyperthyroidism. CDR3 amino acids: CASSFPSAGVTNEKLFF. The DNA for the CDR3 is TGTGCCAGCAGTTTCCCTTCTGCGGGGGTTACTAATGAAAAACTGTTTTTT.